The 18 T cell receptor beta chains below come from one sample, sequenced in a study of somatic mutations in cytotoxic T cells in rheumatoid arthritis. This table comes from immunoSEQ multiplex PCR, and its TCRdb copy is limited to in-frame clones, with some not included. The data contain roughly 23,000 clones, just under 80% of them singletons. The sequenced material came from CD8+ T cells sorted from blood. The receptors were gathered from an adult with rheumatoid arthritis.

As for this clone: This sample also contains other DNA sequences that code for the same CDR3. The chain recombines TRBV27 with TRBJ1-1; D not certain. The CDR3 covers 13 residues. Trimming cost V 0 bases and J 0 bases, with 2 bases left between them. Germline V gene data show CDR1 as MNHEY and CDR2 as SMNVEV (reference sequence). CDR3 sequence: CASSLSLNTEAFF. CDR3 coding DNA: TGTGCCAGCAGTTTATCACTGAACACTGAAGCTTTCTTT.

This rearrangement joins TRBV4-1 to TRBJ1-1; D is possibly TRBD1 (5 bases). The V gene lost 1 base and the J gene lost 5 bases, with 11 bases spanning the gap. The CDR3 is 14 residues long. Germline V lookup: CDR1 MGHRA, CDR2 YSYEKL. This CDR3 reads CASSQAGGSTEAFF. In DNA form, the CDR3 reads TGCGCCAGCAGCCAAGCGGGGGGAAGTACTGAAGCTTTCTTT.

V usage is TRBV7-2 and J usage is TRBJ2-1, with D hard to call. Trimming stripped 5 bases from V and 9 bases from J, with 17 bases between. This CDR3 has 14 amino acids. Germline V gene lookup returns CDR1 SGHTA and CDR2 FQGNSA. This chain's CDR3 is CASSPSGRFGEQFF. Here the CDR3 DNA reads TGTGCCAGCAGCCCCTCAGGAAGATTTGGTGAGCAGTTCTTC.

V and J are TRBV9 and TRBJ1-1, with 10 bases identical to TRBD1. V trimming: 4 bases; J trimming: 6 bases; junction bases outside the gene matches: 12. The length of the CDR3 is 16 residues. Germline CDR1 and CDR2: SGDLS and YYNGEE. The DNA of the CDR3 is TGTGCCAGCAGCCCCAGACAGGGGGCGCTTTCAGCTGAAGCTTTCTTT. Its translation: CASSPRQGALSAEAFF.

The chain joins TRBV4-3 to TRBJ2-6; 7 bases match TRBD1. The V segment lost 2 bases and the J segment 0 bases; nucleotides outside the gene matches: 13. There are 20 residues in the CDR3. Germline-derived CDR1 and CDR2 are LGHNA and YSLEER. DNA for the CDR3: TGCGCCAGCAGCCAACACACAGGGGCGACTCCGTCCTCTGGGGCCAACGTCCTGACTTTC. Translation gives CASSQHTGATPSSGANVLTF.

The chain combines TRBV6-1 with TRBJ1-4, with a possible D match to TRBD1 (6 bases). Germline V gene data show CDR1 as MNHNS and CDR2 as SASEGT. Trimming stripped 6 bases from V and 8 bases from J, with 16 bases between. The CDR3 has 14 amino acids. The DNA of the CDR3 is TGTGCCAGCAGCGGACAGCTTAATCTAGAAAAACTGTTTTTT. This sequence encodes CASSGQLNLEKLFF.

The chain uses TRBV4-3 and TRBJ1-5; the D is unclear. Trimming removed 2 bases from V and 4 bases from J, with 6 bases in between. The CDR3 runs 13 residues. CDR1 is LGHNA, CDR2 YSLEER, per germline. CDR3 in DNA: TGCGCCAGCAGCCAACGTCTTAATCAGCCCCAGCATTTT. Translation: CASSQRLNQPQHF.

A single count supports this clone. The genes are TRBV10-3 and TRBJ1-2; TRBD1 aligns across 7 bases. The trim removed 2 bases at V and 8 bases at J, leaving 14 bases unmatched. Germline values: CDR1 ENHRY, CDR2 SYGVKD. The CDR3 sequence is 16 residues long. CDR3 region: CAISEKGAEGGLGYTF. The CDR3 DNA reads TGTGCCATCAGTGAGAAGGGGGCGGAAGGGGGCTTGGGCTACACCTTC.

In the case of this clone: The conserved final phenylalanine or tryptophan is absent from the CDR3, which likely points to a read error. Because the CDR3's place on the DNA is in doubt, the DNA is left out and the CDR3 is given as listed by TCRdb. The V call is TRBV7-2, the J call TRBJ2-7; TRBD2, the table's D call, lacks a check against the DNA. Ends included, the CDR3 has 8 residues. Per the germline V gene, CDR1 is SGHTA and CDR2 is FQGNSA. CDR3 sequence: CASSRGPE.

This clone was counted a single time. The chain uses TRBV27 and TRBJ1-1; 11 bases match TRBD1. CDR3 length: 14 residues. Germline values: CDR1 MNHEY, CDR2 SMNVEV (reference sequence). J lost 0 bases, V lost 9 bases, and 3 bases had no gene match. This CDR3 reads CASGTGGLNTEAFF. CDR3 nucleotides: TGTGCCAGTGGGACAGGGGGTTTGAACACTGAAGCTTTCTTT.

In nucleotides, the CDR3 is TGTGCCAGCAGTTTTTCGTGGGGGTCCACAGATACGCAGTATTTT. Translation: CASSFSWGSTDTQYF. The rearrangement uses TRBV27 and TRBJ2-3; D tentatively reads TRBD1 or TRBD2 (5 bases each). Trimming pared 3 bases from V and 2 bases from J, leaving 12 bases between. The CDR3 is 15 amino acids. CDR1 and CDR2 from the germline V gene are MNHEY and SMNVEV (reference sequence).

Concerning this clone itself: At one of its ends the junction is not consistent with the germline gene, which may arise from a read error. The CDR3 protein is CAWSVSMTYGQYF. Written as DNA, the CDR3 is TGTGCCTGGAGTGTAAGCATGACCTACGGGCAGTACTTC. The V gene is TRBV30, the J gene TRBJ2-7; no clear D gene. The CDR3 extends over 13 amino acids. In germline, CDR1 is GTSNPN, CDR2 SVGIG (reference sequence).

This clone was counted a single time. The chain recombines TRBV7-8 with TRBJ1-1; D is undetermined. V lost 1 base, J lost 0 bases, and 12 bases lay in between. This CDR3 comprises 16 residues. CDR1 SGHVS and CDR2 FQNEAQ come from the germline V gene. The CDR3, as DNA: TGTGCCAGCAGCTTAGGCCAGGACGGGATGAACACTGAAGCTTTCTTT. Residues: CASSLGQDGMNTEAFF.

Concerning this clone itself: The same CDR3 can be traced to other DNA sequences in this sample. The chain carries TRBV29-1 and TRBJ2-7; TRBD2 might be the D (6 bases). V lost 3 bases, J lost 3 bases, and 9 bases lay in between. The CDR3 runs to 12 residues. Germline values: CDR1 SQVTM, CDR2 ANQGSEA. CDR3 sequence reads: CSVEVADYEQYF. In DNA form, the CDR3 reads TGCAGCGTTGAGGTAGCGGACTACGAGCAGTACTTC.

This chain uses TRBV9 with TRBJ1-1; the match to TRBD1 covers 8 bases. CDR1 is SGDLS, CDR2 YYNGEE, per germline. The CDR3 runs 15 residues. The J segment lost 6 bases and the V segment lost 3 bases, leaving 10 bases of the junction unmatched. The chain's CDR3 is CASSGGQGYRAEAFF. CDR3 sequence (DNA): TGTGCCAGCAGCGGAGGACAGGGCTATAGGGCTGAAGCTTTCTTT.

CDR3 in DNA: TGTGCCAGCAGTTACGGGCAGGAAACCTACGAGCAGTACTTC. It translates to CASSYGQETYEQYF. The V and J genes are TRBV6-5 and TRBJ2-7; D uncertain. V lost 2 bases, J lost 2 bases, and 10 bases lay in between. This CDR3 has 14 residues. Germline CDR1 MNHEY, CDR2 SVGAGI.

The chain employs TRBV15 and TRBJ1-5; no reliable D call. There are 14 residues in the CDR3. The V end lost 0 bases, the J end lost 0 bases, and 3 bases lay between the germline ends. The germline gives CDR1 LNHNV, CDR2 YYDKDF (reference sequence). The CDR3 nucleotides are TGTGCCACCAGCAGAGATCATAGCAATCAGCCCCAGCATTTT. It is translated as CATSRDHSNQPQHF. The full variable domain, completed using reference TRBV15 and TRBJ1-5, is DAMVIQNPRYQVTQFGKPVTLSCSQTLNHNVMYWYQQKSSQAPKLLFHYYDKDFNNEADTPDNFQSRRPNTSFCFLDIRSPGLGDTAMYLCATSRDHSNQPQHFGDGTRLSIL.

The chain carries TRBV27 and TRBJ1-1; possible D gene TRBD1, 5 bases. The CDR3 length is 13 residues. Trimming shortened V by 4 bases and J by 1 base, and 7 bases separated the two germline ends. CDR1 is MNHEY and CDR2 is SMNVEV in the germline V gene (reference sequence). The CDR3 region has the DNA TGTGCCAGCAGTTACGGACAGAACACTGAAGCTTTCTTT. Protein product: CASSYGQNTEAFF.